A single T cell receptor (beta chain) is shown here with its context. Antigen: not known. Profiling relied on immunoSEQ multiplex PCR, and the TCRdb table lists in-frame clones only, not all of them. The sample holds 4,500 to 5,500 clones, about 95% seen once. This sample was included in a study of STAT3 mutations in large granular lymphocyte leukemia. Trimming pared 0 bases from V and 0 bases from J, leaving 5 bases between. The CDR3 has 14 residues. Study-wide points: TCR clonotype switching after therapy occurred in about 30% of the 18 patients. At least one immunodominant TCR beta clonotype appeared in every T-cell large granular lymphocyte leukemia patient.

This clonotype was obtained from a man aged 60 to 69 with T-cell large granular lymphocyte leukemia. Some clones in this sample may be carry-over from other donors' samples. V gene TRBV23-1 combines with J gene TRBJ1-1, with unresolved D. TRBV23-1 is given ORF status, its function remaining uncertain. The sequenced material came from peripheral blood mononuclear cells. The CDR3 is CASSQSKLNTEAFF. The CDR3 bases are TGCGCCAGCAGTCAATCTAAATTGAACACTGAAGCTTTCTTT.